The clone carrying this TCR beta chain was detected only a few times. Its target is unknown. TCRdb independently ran MiXCR on the reads; one entry per CDR3 protein. The table records roughly 640,000 distinct CDR3 sequences, about 24% of them present only once. The junction had 7 bases not matched to a gene; V was cut back by 5 bases and J by 5 bases. CDR1 and CDR2 from the germline V gene are LNHDA and SQIVND (reference sequence). The length of the CDR3 is 15 residues. This specimen belongs to a study of T cell repertoires in cytomegalovirus infection. Notes on the study in general: CMV-specific TCR beta clonotypes restricted by HLA-C dominated the ex vivo response.

This receptor was taken from a human donor in good health (CMV status not recorded). Some clones in this sample may be carry-over from other donors' samples. Material for sequencing was CD8+ T cells from PBMCs. V gene TRBV19 combines with J gene TRBJ2-1, with 9 nucleotides matching TRBD1. The CDR3 DNA reads TGTGCCAGTAGTGATCGGGACAGGGCGAACAATGAGCAGTTCTTC. This encodes CASSDRDRANNEQFF.